A selection of T cell receptor beta chains follows, all from one sample in a study of T-cell reconstitution after alpha-beta-depleted transplantation in children. TCRdb redid the calling of the PCR reads with MiXCR, one entry per CDR3 protein. Of about 200,000 distinct CDR3 sequences listed, about 8.2% were seen once; the top ten hold less than 40%. The sequenced sample was PBMCs, mostly from graft donor cells, obtained 360 days after TCRalphabeta/CD19-depleted stem cell transplant. Receptor source: a male patient aged 2 to 9 who had a stem cell transplant for acute myeloid leukemia, so the T cells may come from the graft donor. The CDR3 runs from the conserved cysteine through the conserved F or W. A D gene is named only where the DNA matches it firmly. Rows give clone size only sometimes, using once, few, many, or a class for an expanded clone.

d_gene	v_gene	abundance	j_gene	CDR3nt	CDR3aa
NA	TRBV15	many	TRBJ1-6	TGTGCCACCAGCAGAGATAGGGGGAATTCACCCCTCCACTTT	CATSRDRGNSPLHF
NA	TRBV27	many	TRBJ1-2	TGTGCCAGCAGTGAAGCTTGGGACGGCTATGGCTACACCTTC	CASSEAWDGYGYTF
NA	TRBV15	NA	TRBJ1-1	TGTGCCACCAGCAGAGATTTTATCATAACTGAAGCTTTCTTT	CATSRDFIITEAFF
NA	TRBV21-1	many	TRBJ2-2	TGTGCCAGCAGCAAAGCGCGGGCGGTACCGAACACCGGGGAGCTGTTTTTT	CASSKARAVPNTGELFF
NA	TRBV20-1	few	TRBJ2-5	TGCAGTGCTAGTGATTTGGGAGGAGAGACCCAGTACTTC	CSASDLGGETQYF
TRBD2	TRBV7-3	few	TRBJ2-2	TGTGCCAGCAGCTCTAGCGGGAGACCCGCTGGGGAGCTGTTTTTT	CASSSSGRPAGELFF
NA	TRBV12-3/TRBV12-4	few	TRBJ2-1	TGTGCCAGCAGCCCCTATGGGCCCTACAATGAGCAGTTCTTC	CASSPYGPYNEQFF
TRBD2	TRBV29-1	many	TRBJ2-7	TGCAGCGTTGAGTCTAGCGGCACCTACGAGCAGTACTTC	CSVESSGTYEQYF
TRBD2	TRBV7-6	NA	TRBJ2-4	TGTGCCAGCAGCTTAGCGGCGGGAGGGGATCCTAACATTCAGTACTTC	CASSLAAGGDPNIQYF
TRBD1	TRBV5-6	NA	TRBJ1-1	TGTGCCAGCAGCTTGCGTGTGGACAGGGGACCTGAAGCTTTCTTT	CASSLRVDRGPEAFF
NA	TRBV28	many	TRBJ2-3	TGTGCCAGCAGTTTACCCTTAGTTAGCACAGATACGCAGTATTTT	CASSLPLVSTDTQYF
NA	TRBV20-1	NA	TRBJ2-3	TGCAGTGCTAGCAGGACTGACGGACCCGGGGATACGCAGTATTTT	CSASRTDGPGDTQYF
NA	TRBV5-1	NA	TRBJ1-4	TGCGCCAGCAGCTTAACTCAGGGGTTTGGTGTACTGTTTTTT	CASSLTQGFGVLFF
NA	TRBV27	few	TRBJ1-4	TGTGCCAGCAGTTTATCCGTGGGTGACCTCGAAAAACTGTTTTTT	CASSLSVGDLEKLFF
NA	TRBV20-1	few	TRBJ2-3	TGCAGTGCTAGTGGCGGGACAGATACGCAGTATTTT	CSASGGTDTQYF
NA	TRBV6-2/TRBV6-3	many	TRBJ2-3	TGTGCCAGCAGTTACTTCTTCGGGGCCCTCAGCACAGATACGCAGTATTTT	CASSYFFGALSTDTQYF
NA	TRBV29-1	NA	TRBJ2-2	TGCAGCGTTGAAGAAGGCCGCGGGTACCACGCGAACACCGGGGAGCTGTTTTTT	CSVEEGRGYHANTGELFF
TRBD2	TRBV5-1	NA	TRBJ2-1	TGCGCCAGCAGCAGGGGAGGACTAGCGGGCTACAATGAGCAGTTCTTC	CASSRGGLAGYNEQFF
TRBD2	TRBV29-1	NA	TRBJ2-1	TGCAGCGTTGAAAAACGGCGGGAGGGCCACCTTAGCTCCTACAATGAGCAGTTCTTC	CSVEKRREGHLSSYNEQFF
NA	TRBV6-2/TRBV6-3	many	TRBJ2-2	TGTGCCAGCTCACCCCCGCGTCCCTCAGCGAACACCGGGGAGCTGTTTTTT	CASSPPRPSANTGELFF
TRBD2	TRBV5-1	many	TRBJ2-2	TGCGCCAGCAGCTTTGCGGGAGGTTACACCGGGGAGCTGTTTTTT	CASSFAGGYTGELFF
NA	TRBV7-2	NA	TRBJ2-7	TGTGCCAGCAGTATTACTCGGGGGTACTTCGAGCAGTACTTC	CASSITRGYFEQYF
NA	TRBV12-3/TRBV12-4	few	TRBJ2-3	TGTGCCAGCAGTAACGACGGGTTTCTGTTGGGCGATACGCAGTATTTT	CASSNDGFLLGDTQYF
NA	TRBV11-2	NA	TRBJ1-1	TGTGCCAGCCGACAAAGACAAGACACTGAAGCTTTCTTT	CASRQRQDTEAFF
TRBD2	TRBV12-3/TRBV12-4	NA	TRBJ2-1	TGTGCCAGCAGTTTAGTGGGTCGGGGACTAGCGGGCTCCTACAATGAGCAGTTCTTC	CASSLVGRGLAGSYNEQFF
TRBD1	TRBV5-1	NA	TRBJ1-2	TGCGCCAGCAGCGCCAGGACAGGGGGCGATGGCTACACCTTC	CASSARTGGDGYTF
TRBD1	TRBV14	few	TRBJ2-1	TGTGCCAGCAGCCAAGATTCCGGACAGGGGTCCTACAATGAGCAGTTCTTC	CASSQDSGQGSYNEQFF
NA	TRBV4-3	many	TRBJ2-7	TGCGCCAGCAGCCAAGATCTTGGTTCAGAAGTGCCCTACGAGCAGTACTTC	CASSQDLGSEVPYEQYF
NA	TRBV7-9	many	TRBJ2-1	TGTGCCAGCAGCTTAGTCGGGTCGAGCTCCTACAATGAGCAGTTCTTC	CASSLVGSSSYNEQFF
TRBD2	TRBV7-4	few	TRBJ2-7	TGTGCCAGCAGCTGGCAGCGGGAGCTCCCCTCCGAGCAGTACTTC	CASSWQRELPSEQYF
NA	TRBV6-5	NA	TRBJ1-1	TGTGCCAGTCAGCATTACCCGAACACTGAAGCTTTCTTT	CASQHYPNTEAFF
NA	TRBV12-3/TRBV12-4	many	TRBJ2-5	TGTGCCAGCAGTTTTTTCTCGGTGGGGATGGAGACCCAGTACTTC	CASSFFSVGMETQYF
TRBD1	TRBV3-1	many	TRBJ2-3	TGTGCCAGCAGCTACAGGGGGCGGGGTACGCAGTATTTT	CASSYRGRGTQYF
TRBD2	TRBV14	few	TRBJ2-5	TGTGCCAGCAGCCAAGAAGATAGGACTAGCGTGGTTTGGGAGACCCAGTACTTC	CASSQEDRTSVVWETQYF
TRBD2	TRBV6-2/TRBV6-3	many	TRBJ2-1	TGTGCCAGCAGTTACTCGAGGGGGCGGGAGGGGGTCTACAATGAGCAGTTCTTC	CASSYSRGREGVYNEQFF